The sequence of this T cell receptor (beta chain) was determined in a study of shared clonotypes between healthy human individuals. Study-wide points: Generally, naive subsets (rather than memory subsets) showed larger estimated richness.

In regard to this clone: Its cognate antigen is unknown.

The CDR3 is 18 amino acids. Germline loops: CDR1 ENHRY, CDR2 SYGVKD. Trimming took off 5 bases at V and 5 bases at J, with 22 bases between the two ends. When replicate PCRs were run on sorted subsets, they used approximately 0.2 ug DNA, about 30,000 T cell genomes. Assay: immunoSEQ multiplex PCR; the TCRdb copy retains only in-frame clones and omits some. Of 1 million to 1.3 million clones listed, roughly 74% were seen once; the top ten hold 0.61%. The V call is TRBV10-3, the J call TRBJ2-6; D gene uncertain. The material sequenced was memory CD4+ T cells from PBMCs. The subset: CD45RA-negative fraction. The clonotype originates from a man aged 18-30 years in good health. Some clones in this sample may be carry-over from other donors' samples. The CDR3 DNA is TGTGCCATCAGTTCGGCATACTGTATACAAAGTCGGGCCAACGTCCTGACTTTC. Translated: CAISSAYCIQSRANVLTF.